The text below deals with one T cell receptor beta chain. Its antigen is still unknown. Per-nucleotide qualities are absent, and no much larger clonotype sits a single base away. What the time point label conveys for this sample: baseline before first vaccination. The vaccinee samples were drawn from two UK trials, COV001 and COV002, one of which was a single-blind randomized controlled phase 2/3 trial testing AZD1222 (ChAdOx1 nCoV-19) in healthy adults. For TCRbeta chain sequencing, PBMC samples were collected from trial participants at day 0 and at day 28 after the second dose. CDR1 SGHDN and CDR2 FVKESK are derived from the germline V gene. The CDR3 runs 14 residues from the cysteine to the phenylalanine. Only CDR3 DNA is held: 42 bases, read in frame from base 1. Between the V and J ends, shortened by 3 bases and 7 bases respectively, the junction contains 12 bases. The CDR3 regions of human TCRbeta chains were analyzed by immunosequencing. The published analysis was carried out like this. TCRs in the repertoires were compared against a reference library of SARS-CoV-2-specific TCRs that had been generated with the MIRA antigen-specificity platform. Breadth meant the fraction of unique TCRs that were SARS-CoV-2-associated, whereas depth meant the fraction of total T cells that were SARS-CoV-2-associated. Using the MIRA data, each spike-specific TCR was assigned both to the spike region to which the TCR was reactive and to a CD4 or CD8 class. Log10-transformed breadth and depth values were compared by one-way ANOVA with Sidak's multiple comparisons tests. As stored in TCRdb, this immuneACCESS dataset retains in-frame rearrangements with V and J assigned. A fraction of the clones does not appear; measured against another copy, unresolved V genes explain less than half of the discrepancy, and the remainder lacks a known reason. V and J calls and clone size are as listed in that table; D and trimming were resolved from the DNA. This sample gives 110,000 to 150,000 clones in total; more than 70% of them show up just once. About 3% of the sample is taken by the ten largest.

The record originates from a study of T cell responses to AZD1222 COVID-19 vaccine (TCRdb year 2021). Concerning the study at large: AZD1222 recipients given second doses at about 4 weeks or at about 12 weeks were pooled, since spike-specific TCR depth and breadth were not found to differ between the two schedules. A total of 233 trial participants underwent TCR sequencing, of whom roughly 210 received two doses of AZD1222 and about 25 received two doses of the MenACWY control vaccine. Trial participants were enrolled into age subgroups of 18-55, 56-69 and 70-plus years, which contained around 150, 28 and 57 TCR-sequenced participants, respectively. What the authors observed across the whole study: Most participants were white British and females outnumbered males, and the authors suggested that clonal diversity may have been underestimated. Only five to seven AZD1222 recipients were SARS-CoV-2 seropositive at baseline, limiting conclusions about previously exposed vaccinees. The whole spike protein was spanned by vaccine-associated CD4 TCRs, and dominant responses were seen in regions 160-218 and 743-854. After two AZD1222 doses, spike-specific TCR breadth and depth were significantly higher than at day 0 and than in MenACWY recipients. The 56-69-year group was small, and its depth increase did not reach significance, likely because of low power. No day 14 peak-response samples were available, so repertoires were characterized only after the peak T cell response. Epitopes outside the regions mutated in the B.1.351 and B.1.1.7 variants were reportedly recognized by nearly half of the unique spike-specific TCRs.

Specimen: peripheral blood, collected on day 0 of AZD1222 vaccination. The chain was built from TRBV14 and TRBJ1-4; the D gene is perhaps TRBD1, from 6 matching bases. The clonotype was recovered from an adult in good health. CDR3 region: CASSQNRVGEKLFF. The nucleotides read TGTGCCAGCAGCCAGAACAGGGTCGGTGAAAAACTGTTTTTT.